Below are 27 T cell receptor beta chains sequenced from a single sample in a study of T cell changes during pregnancy in multiple sclerosis. Profiled with immunoSEQ multiplex PCR; TCRdb holds only in-frame clones, not every one. The sample records 85,000 to 130,000 clones, 90% to 95% being singletons. Sequenced here: peripheral blood, sampled before pregnancy. The receptor set was obtained from a female donor with multiple sclerosis, enrolled in a pregnancy study.

The chain employs TRBV6-6 and TRBJ1-1, with unresolved D. V was pared by 5 bases and J by 4 bases, with 14 bases between. The CDR3 consists of 14 residues. Germline V gene data show CDR1 as MNHNY and CDR2 as SVGAGI (reference sequence). CDR3 sequence: CASSDRPGFTEAFF. CDR3 bases: TGTGCCAGCAGTGACCGTCCAGGTTTCACTGAAGCTTTCTTT.

The V and J genes are TRBV2 and TRBJ2-3, with TRBD2 matching over 8 bases. With V trimmed by 4 bases and J by 5 bases, 11 bases remained unmatched. Germline CDR1 SNHLY, CDR2 FYNNEI. The CDR3 contains 16 residues. The CDR3 here is CASSAGGRGGRDTQYF. For the CDR3, the DNA is TGTGCCAGCAGTGCTGGGGGACGCGGGGGGAGAGATACGCAGTATTTT.

The chain uses TRBV18 and TRBJ2-3; D remains ambiguous. Germline assignment: CDR1 KGHSH and CDR2 LQKENI. This CDR3 has 15 residues. V was trimmed by 3 bases and J by 0 bases, leaving 10 bases between them. CDR3 nucleotides: TGTGCCAGCTCACCCCGAAGAACTAGCACAGATACGCAGTATTTT. This gives the protein CASSPRRTSTDTQYF.

This chain joins TRBV2 and TRBJ2-1; D is unresolved. Deletions cut 4 bases from V and 10 bases from J, with 14 bases between. From germline, CDR1 is SNHLY and CDR2 FYNNEI. The CDR3 sequence is 13 residues long. The CDR3 DNA sequence: TGTGCCAGCAGTGTTCTAGTCGCAAGGGAGCAGTTCTTC. It yields the protein CASSVLVAREQFF.

The chain carries TRBV7-6 and TRBJ1-2; TRBD1 aligns across 7 bases. This CDR3 region has 13 residues. Germline values: CDR1 SGHVS, CDR2 FNYEAQ. V was clipped by 5 bases and J by 2 bases; unmatched bases: 2. CDR3 region: CASSLGQNYGYTF. Here the CDR3 DNA reads TGTGCCAGCAGCCTGGGACAGAACTATGGCTACACCTTC.

This clone was recorded once. The chain carries TRBV10-3 and TRBJ1-5, with 8 bases matching TRBD1. From germline, CDR1 is ENHRY and CDR2 SYGVKD. J was trimmed by 5 bases and V by 10 bases; bases with no gene match: 10. This CDR3 contains 14 residues. CDR3 amino acids: CATNDRGADQPQHF. As DNA, the CDR3 is TGTGCCACCAATGACAGGGGAGCGGATCAGCCCCAGCATTTT.

This sequence joins TRBV7-2 and TRBJ2-5, with TRBD2 matching 9 bases. Losses at the gene ends were 4 bases for V and 2 bases for J; bases not matched to a gene: 2. CDR1 and CDR2 from the germline V gene are SGHTA and FQGNSA. The CDR3 totals 14 residues. The CDR3 loop reads CASSYSGRQETQYF. The CDR3 nucleotides read TGTGCCAGCAGCTATAGCGGGAGACAAGAGACCCAGTACTTC.

The CDR3 region has the DNA TGTGCCAGCACGCGGGGTCCCCGGAACACTGAAGCTTTCTTT. Residues: CASTRGPRNTEAFF. The chain joins TRBV7-2 to TRBJ1-1; D is unresolved. Germline values: CDR1 SGHTA, CDR2 FQGNSA. There are 14 residues in the CDR3. V was pared by 7 bases and J by 1 base, with 13 bases between.

The CDR3 region has the DNA TGTGCCAGCAGCTTCGACGGGACAATAAGCACTGAAGCTTTCTTT. The encoded protein is CASSFDGTISTEAFF. This chain links TRBV7-3 with TRBJ1-1, with D possibly TRBD1 on 6 matching bases. Trimming left V 3 bases short and J 4 bases short, with 15 bases between. Germline V gives CDR1 SGHTA, CDR2 FQGTGA. This CDR3 region has 15 residues.

This clone has a single count. DNA of the CDR3: TGTGCCAGCAGATCCGGGACAGGGGCGCATGGCTACACCTTC. Translating gives CASRSGTGAHGYTF. V and J are TRBV5-6 and TRBJ1-2; 10 bases fit TRBD1. This CDR3 spans 14 amino acids. The V gene's germline CDR1 is SGHDT and CDR2 YYEEEE. Trimming at V came to 5 bases and at J to 6 bases, leaving 7 bases not matched to a gene.

The V and J genes are TRBV6-1 and TRBJ2-1; 8 positions agree with TRBD1. The J segment lost 1 base and the V segment lost 7 bases, leaving 3 bases of the junction unmatched. The germline V gene encodes CDR1 MNHNS and CDR2 SASEGT. The CDR3 runs to 14 residues. CDR3 coding DNA: TGTGCCAGCACCAGGGACAGGTCCTACAATGAGCAGTTCTTC. Translation: CASTRDRSYNEQFF.

Written as DNA, the CDR3 is TGTGCCAGCAGCTTAGGCTTCGACAGGGACAATCAGCCCCAGCATTTT. Its translation: CASSLGFDRDNQPQHF. This sequence joins TRBV7-8 and TRBJ1-5; 7 bases map to TRBD1. Germline CDR1 SGHVS, CDR2 FQNEAQ. J gave up 3 bases and V 1 base, and 6 bases lay outside the gene matches. The CDR3 extends over 16 amino acids.

The genes are TRBV5-1 and TRBJ2-3, with D hard to call. Trimming pared 6 bases from V and 2 bases from J, leaving 13 bases between. Germline CDR1 and CDR2: SGHRS and YFSETQ. This CDR3 has 14 residues. The CDR3 sequence: CASTNPTYTDTQYF. CDR3 nucleotides: TGCGCCAGCACCAATCCTACCTACACAGATACGCAGTATTTT.

This chain uses TRBV5-4 with TRBJ2-7, with TRBD2 matching 12 bases. This CDR3 is 15 amino acids long. J was trimmed by 3 bases and V by 4 bases; bases with no gene match: 5. Germline V gives CDR1 SGHNT, CDR2 YYREEE (reference sequence). The CDR3 region has the DNA TGTGCCAGCAGCCCCCGGACTAGCGGGATCTACGAGCAGTACTTC. Translation: CASSPRTSGIYEQYF. Together with reference TRBV5-4 and TRBJ2-7, the CDR3 gives the full variable domain: ETGVTQSPTHLIKTRGQQVTLRCSSQSGHNTVSWYQQALGQGPQFIFQYYREEENGRGNFPPRFSGLQFPNYSSELNVNALELDDSALYLCASSPRTSGIYEQYFGPGTRLTVT.

The chain is built from TRBV9 and TRBJ2-5; 9 bases line up with TRBD2. After removal of 0 bases from V and 7 bases from J, the junction contained 7 bases not matched to a gene. The CDR3 is made up of 15 amino acids. Per the germline V gene, CDR1 is SGDLS and CDR2 is YYNGEE. The CDR3 is CASSVDRAGGGTQYF. CDR3 sequence (DNA): TGTGCCAGCAGCGTAGACAGAGCGGGGGGCGGGACCCAGTACTTC.

The chain links TRBV7-2 to TRBJ1-5; the match to TRBD1 covers 11 bases. Germline V gene lookup returns CDR1 SGHTA and CDR2 FQGNSA. The J segment lost 5 bases and the V segment lost 1 base, leaving 1 base of the junction unmatched. This CDR3 comprises 15 residues. DNA of the CDR3: TGTGCCAGCAGCTTAGGGGACAGGGGGGATCAGCCCCAGCATTTT. Its translation: CASSLGDRGDQPQHF.

The chain joins TRBV30 to TRBJ2-3, with 13 bases fitting TRBD2. Looked up from germline, CDR1 is GTSNPN and CDR2 is SVGIG (reference sequence). CDR3 length: 18 residues. The J segment lost 6 bases and the V segment lost 2 bases, leaving 14 bases of the junction unmatched. The CDR3 loop reads CAWSTLPWTSGRVDTQYF. CDR3 DNA sequence: TGTGCCTGGAGTACACTACCCTGGACTAGCGGGAGAGTCGATACGCAGTATTTT.

The rearrangement uses TRBV15 and TRBJ1-2; tentative D call: TRBD1 (6 bases). V lost 0 bases and J 3 bases, leaving 11 bases between the germline ends. Germline lookup yields CDR1 LNHNV and CDR2 YYDKDF (reference sequence). The CDR3 sequence is 15 residues long. This CDR3 is CATSRDRGLDYGYTF. CDR3 nucleotide sequence: TGTGCCACCAGCAGAGACAGGGGTCTCGACTATGGCTACACCTTC.

The chain joins TRBV5-1 to TRBJ2-1, with 11 bases lining up with TRBD1. There are 20 residues in the CDR3. Trimming cost V 4 bases and J 1 base; bases outside gene matches: 16. Per germline, CDR1 SGHRS and CDR2 YFSETQ. CDR3 nucleotides: TGCGCCAGCAGCCCGGGGTCCGGACAGGGGGCGTGGGGGTCCTACAATGAGCAGTTCTTC. Translating gives CASSPGSGQGAWGSYNEQFF.

This chain joins TRBV27 and TRBJ2-1; D ambiguous. Trimming removed 3 bases at V and 10 bases at J, with 7 bases between. The germline V gene has CDR1 MNHEY and CDR2 SMNVEV (reference sequence). The CDR3 consists of 11 residues. The CDR3 loop is CASSFNGEQFF. CDR3 in DNA: TGTGCCAGCAGTTTCAACGGGGAGCAGTTCTTC.

A single count supports this clone. This chain connects TRBV6-4 to TRBJ2-3; 8 bases map to TRBD2. CDR3 length equals 15 residues. Trimming cost V 3 bases and J 1 base; bases outside gene matches: 3. CDR1 and CDR2 (germline): MRHNA, SNTAGT. CDR3 amino acids: CASSEVSGGTDTQYF. The CDR3 DNA follows: TGTGCCAGCAGTGAAGTTAGCGGGGGCACAGATACGCAGTATTTT.

CDR3 loop: CASSVALTSGRGYNEQFF. The CDR3 DNA follows: TGTGCCAGCAGCGTAGCTCTGACTAGCGGGAGGGGGTACAATGAGCAGTTCTTC. The J gene is TRBJ2-1, the V gene TRBV9, with 14 bases lining up with TRBD2. This CDR3 has 18 residues. Germline V CDR1 and CDR2: SGDLS, YYNGEE. Trimming removed 0 bases from V and 4 bases from J; junction bases left unmatched: 6.

The V call is TRBV19, the J call TRBJ1-5; no clear D gene. Germline CDR1 LNHDA, CDR2 SQIVND (reference sequence). Trimming shortened V by 3 bases and J by 0 bases, and 9 bases separated the two germline ends. The CDR3 consists of 15 residues. The CDR3 region has the DNA TGTGCCAGTAGTATGGCCATTTATAGCAATCAGCCCCAGCATTTT. This translates into CASSMAIYSNQPQHF.

A few counts support this clone. The chain carries TRBV27 and TRBJ1-2; TRBD1 aligns across 9 bases. This CDR3 region has 13 residues. Germline V gives CDR1 MNHEY, CDR2 SMNVEV (reference sequence). V trimming: 4 bases; J trimming: 6 bases; junction bases outside the gene matches: 3. The CDR3 sequence is CASSWDRANGYTF. The CDR3 nucleotides are TGTGCCAGCAGTTGGGACAGGGCGAATGGCTACACCTTC.

This chain joins TRBV6-4 and TRBJ2-1; no clear D gene. Trimming pared 6 bases from V and 0 bases from J, leaving 9 bases between. Germline CDR1 is MRHNA and CDR2 is SNTAGT. This CDR3 is built from 14 residues. As DNA, the CDR3 is TGTGCCAGCAGCGCGGATAGCTCCTACAATGAGCAGTTCTTC. It specifies CASSADSSYNEQFF.

The chain carries TRBV4-1 and TRBJ2-2, with TRBD1 identical over 7 bases. The V gene's germline CDR1 is MGHRA and CDR2 YSYEKL. This CDR3 contains 16 residues. V lost 1 base to trimming and J lost 3 bases; unmatched junction nucleotides: 5. The CDR3 DNA reads as TGCGCCAGCAGCCAAGGCGACAGGGCGGACACCGGGGAGCTGTTTTTT. Protein sequence: CASSQGDRADTGELFF.

The chain joins TRBV18 to TRBJ2-1; maybe TRBD1 (6 bases). Germline V gene lookup returns CDR1 KGHSH and CDR2 LQKENI. The CDR3 runs 12 residues. V gave up 2 bases and J gave up 10 bases, with 9 bases separating them. The CDR3 region is CASSPVQGEQFF. In DNA, the CDR3 is TGTGCCAGCTCACCAGTCCAGGGGGAGCAGTTCTTC.